This T cell receptor beta chain was obtained from a study of PD-1 blockade in classical Hodgkin lymphoma. Whole-study context: A 3 mg/kg intravenous dose of nivolumab was received by patients every 2 weeks.

Time point here: cycle 4 day 1 (C4D1), after 5 to 7 weeks of nivolumab. All patients relapsed after autologous stem cell transplantation, and brentuximab vedotin exposure varied. Progressive disease, partial response or complete response was each patient's best response. Sequencing was performed with immunoSEQ multiplex PCR; in TCRdb, only in-frame clones are kept and a portion is missing. The data hold around 92,000 clones, with about 83% observed a single time. There are 14 residues in the CDR3. The germline CDR1 and CDR2 sequences are MNHEY and SMNVEV (reference sequence). With V trimmed by 6 bases and J by 3 bases, 8 bases remained unmatched.

The V call is TRBV27, the J call TRBJ2-7; 7 positions agree with TRBD1. The sample consisted of peripheral blood mononuclear cells (PBMCs), taken before the fourth cycle of nivolumab. The clonotype comes from a human donor with classical Hodgkin lymphoma. The CDR3 loop is CASRTGYGFYEQYF. As DNA, the CDR3 is TGTGCCAGCAGGACAGGGTACGGTTTCTACGAGCAGTACTTC.